This TCR beta chain appears in the sequencing data of a study of identical twins. Points on this clonotype: The antigen is not known.

Study outcomes and limitations: Weaker excess sharing between twins was seen in beta out-of-frame sequences.

Deletions cut 8 bases from V and 1 base from J, with 10 bases between. Germline-derived CDR1 and CDR2 are KGHDR and SFDVKD. The CDR3 has 13 residues. TCRdb re-derived calls from the 5' RACE reads in MiXCR, one entry per CDR3 protein. The table lists hundreds of thousands of distinct CDR3 sequences, 18% of them singletons, with about 12% in the top ten. The data also belong to a second study, concerning T cells expressing NK-cell markers. From that paper: The share of CD8+ T cells held by dominant NKG2C+ clonotypes was 1.0-7.0% in more than 5 donors.

This sequence was found in a woman younger than 30 in good health. Sequencing input: PBMCs. The chain carries TRBV24-1 and TRBJ2-5, with a tentative D call TRBD2 (7 bases). This CDR3 reads CATNGGPQETQYF. DNA of the CDR3: TGTGCCACCAACGGGGGGCCCCAAGAGACCCAGTACTTC.